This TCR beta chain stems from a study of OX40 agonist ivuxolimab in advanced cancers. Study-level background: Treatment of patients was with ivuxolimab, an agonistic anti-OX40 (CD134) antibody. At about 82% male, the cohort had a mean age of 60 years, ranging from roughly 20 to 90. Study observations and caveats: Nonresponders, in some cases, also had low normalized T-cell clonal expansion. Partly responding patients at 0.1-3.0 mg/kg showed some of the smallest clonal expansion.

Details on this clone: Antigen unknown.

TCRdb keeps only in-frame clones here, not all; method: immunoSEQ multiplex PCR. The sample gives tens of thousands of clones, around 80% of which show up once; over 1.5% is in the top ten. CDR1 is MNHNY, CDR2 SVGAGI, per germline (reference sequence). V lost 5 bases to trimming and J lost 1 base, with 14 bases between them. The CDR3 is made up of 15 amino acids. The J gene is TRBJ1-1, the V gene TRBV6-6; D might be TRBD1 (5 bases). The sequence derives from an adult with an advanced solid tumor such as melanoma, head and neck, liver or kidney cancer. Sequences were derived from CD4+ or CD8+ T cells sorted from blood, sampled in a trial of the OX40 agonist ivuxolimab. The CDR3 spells CASSGAMGENTEAFF. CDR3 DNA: TGTGCCAGCAGTGGGGCGATGGGGGAGAACACTGAAGCTTTCTTT.